This is a list of T cell receptor beta chains from one sample in a study of cytomegalovirus exposure and HLA in healthy donors. Assay used: immunoSEQ multiplex PCR; TCRdb lists only in-frame clones, some missing. The sample carries 40,000 to 55,000 clones, approximately 65% recorded once. The specimen sequenced was PBMCs. The source is a man younger than 40 in good health and CMV-seronegative. Both conserved end residues are trimmed from each CDR3.

TRBV25-1	TRBJ1-1	ASSESTGRGSTEAF
TRBV25-1	TRBJ2-1	ASSALAGNEQF
TRBV9	TRBJ2-2	ASSVRGQGDGELF
TRBV11-2	TRBJ2-5	ASSRLAGGPPETQY
TRBV2	TRBJ2-7	ASRAGTLPSYEQY
TRBV6-1	TRBJ2-5	ASSVGQQETQY
TRBV27	TRBJ2-1	ASSPGQGALNEQF
TRBV25-1	TRBJ2-5	ASSEHTGRETQY
TRBV12-5	TRBJ1-1	ASGGTSNTEAF
TRBV5-6	TRBJ2-3	ASTTDPHRGAVDTQY
TRBV5-1	TRBJ1-2	ASSLVGTGLGYT
TRBV5-1	TRBJ2-2	ASSLRSTNTGELF
TRBV4-1	TRBJ2-5	ASRQGIGTGRLETQY